The 27 T cell receptor beta chains below were found in one sample sequenced in a study of blood T cell repertoires in COVID-19. Profiling relied on immunoSEQ multiplex PCR, and the TCRdb table lists in-frame clones only, not all of them. The sample contains a few hundred thousand clones, around nine tenths of which appear only once. The sequencing input was peripheral blood. The receptors come from a woman between 45 and 65 years old with active or convalescent COVID-19.

The rearrangement joins TRBV9 to TRBJ2-1; D call uncertain. The ends were cut back, 2 bases at V and 7 bases at J, with 10 bases in the middle. Germline values: CDR1 SGDLS, CDR2 YYNGEE. CDR3 size: 13 residues. CDR3 region: CASSVASRNEQFF. In DNA form, the CDR3 reads TGTGCCAGCAGCGTCGCATCTAGGAATGAGCAGTTCTTC. Looking up the rest from reference TRBV9 and TRBJ2-1 gives the full variable domain: DSGVTQTPKHLITATGQRVTLRCSPRSGDLSVYWYQQSLDQGLQFLIQYYNGEERAKGNILERFSAQQFPDLHSELNLSSLELGDSALYFCASSVASRNEQFFGPGTRLTVL.

The V gene is TRBV25-1, the J gene TRBJ2-5; 12 nucleotides agree with TRBD1. Germline CDR1 is MGHDK and CDR2 is SYGVNS. The CDR3 length is 16 residues. Trimming removed 6 bases from V and 4 bases from J; junction bases left unmatched: 9. The CDR3, as DNA: TGTGCCAGCAGGGCCTATCCGGGACAGGGGGCAGAGACCCAGTACTTC. Amino acid sequence: CASRAYPGQGAETQYF.

In this sample, this clone turned up a few times. This chain connects TRBV6-5 to TRBJ2-7; tentative D call: TRBD1 (5 bases). V lost 8 bases and J lost 6, with 20 bases in between. This CDR3 region has 14 residues. CDR1 MNHEY and CDR2 SVGAGI come from the germline V gene. CDR3 protein: CASGSLGQRGEQYF. The CDR3 nucleotides are TGTGCCAGCGGGTCTTTGGGGCAGAGAGGCGAGCAGTACTTC.

This rearrangement joins TRBV4-3 to TRBJ2-2; 7 bases are a match to TRBD2. CDR1 is LGHNA and CDR2 is YSLEER in the germline V gene. V dropped 1 base and J dropped 3; count of bases not matched to a gene: 2. The CDR3 covers 15 residues. CDR3 sequence reads: CASSQVGGYTGELFF. DNA for the CDR3: TGCGCCAGCAGCCAAGTGGGGGGGTACACCGGGGAGCTGTTTTTT.

About this clone: Other DNA sequences from this sample encode an identical CDR3 as well. V usage is TRBV18 and J usage is TRBJ1-1; TRBD1 aligns across 8 bases. This CDR3 is built from 14 residues. Germline CDR1 and CDR2: KGHSH and LQKENI. Germline trimming cut 3 bases from V and 1 base from J; bases unmatched to any gene: 1. The CDR3, as DNA: TGTGCCAGCTCACCTGGGACAGGGAACACTGAAGCTTTCTTT. It encodes CASSPGTGNTEAFF.

The table lists this clone with a count of one. This chain connects TRBV10-3 to TRBJ2-3, with D possibly being TRBD2 (6 bases). The CDR3 is made up of 14 amino acids. Germline CDR1 reads ENHRY; CDR2 reads SYGVKD. V lost 6 bases and J 2 bases, leaving 12 bases between the germline ends. This CDR3 reads CAIRGTGDTDTQYF. In DNA, the CDR3 is TGTGCCATCAGGGGGACGGGGGACACAGATACGCAGTATTTT.

The V and J genes are TRBV11-2 and TRBJ2-1; 11 bases are shared with TRBD2. This CDR3 region has 16 residues. CDR1 and CDR2 from the germline V gene are SGHAT and FQNNGV. Trimming at V came to 2 bases and at J to 6 bases, leaving 6 bases not matched to a gene. Here the CDR3 reads CASSLSTSGNLNEQFF. In DNA form, the CDR3 reads TGTGCCAGCAGCTTATCGACTAGCGGGAATCTCAATGAGCAGTTCTTC.

Notes on this clone: The germline gene is not matched at one end of the junction; a read error may be the cause. The chain has TRBV27 and TRBJ1-1; no definite D call. The V gene's germline CDR1 is MNHEY and CDR2 SMNVEV (reference sequence). The CDR3 extends over 14 amino acids. This chain's CDR3 is CACRRRDSNTEAFF. The DNA for the CDR3 is TGTGCCTGCAGAAGGCGGGATTCGAACACTGAAGCTTTCTTT.

The V gene is TRBV11-2, the J gene TRBJ2-5; tentatively, D is TRBD1 (5 bases). V shed 2 bases and J shed 2 bases, with 12 bases lying between them. CDR1 is SGHAT, CDR2 FQNNGV, per germline. The CDR3 length is 15 residues. Written as DNA, the CDR3 is TGTGCCAGCAGCTTAACCCAGGGTTCACAAGAGACCCAGTACTTC. It codes for CASSLTQGSQETQYF.

CDR3 region: CASSFRQGREQYF. Here the CDR3 DNA reads TGTGCCAGCAGCTTTAGACAGGGGCGAGAGCAGTACTTC. The V and J genes are TRBV28 and TRBJ2-7; 8 bases match TRBD1. With 6 bases clipped from V and 7 bases from J, the junction kept 8 bases outside the gene matches. The CDR3 contains 13 residues. Germline assignment: CDR1 MDHEN and CDR2 SYDVKM.

The rearrangement joins TRBV6-5 to TRBJ2-1, with 8 bases aligning to TRBD1. The V gene end was trimmed by 4 bases and the J gene end by 9 bases; junction bases not matched to a gene: 5. Germline CDR1 and CDR2: MNHEY and SVGAGI. This CDR3 has 13 amino acids. The CDR3 reads CASSWTGSGEQFF. The DNA for the CDR3 is TGTGCCAGCAGTTGGACAGGGAGCGGTGAGCAGTTCTTC.

This clone was counted once. The chain joins TRBV4-1 to TRBJ2-1, with 8 positions matching TRBD2. Germline V gene sequence: CDR1 MGHRA, CDR2 YSYEKL. CDR3 size: 18 residues. The V gene end was trimmed by 3 bases and the J gene end by 10 bases; junction bases not matched to a gene: 20. The CDR3 loop is CASSHSWSFGRGAQEQFF. The CDR3 DNA follows: TGCGCCAGCAGCCACTCATGGTCATTTGGGCGGGGGGCCCAGGAGCAGTTCTTC.

The V call is TRBV7-2, the J call TRBJ2-1; TRBD2 aligns across 9 bases. The CDR3 extends over 15 amino acids. The J segment lost 4 bases and the V segment lost 6 bases, leaving 7 bases of the junction unmatched. The V gene's germline CDR1 is SGHTA and CDR2 FQGNSA. The CDR3 spells CASRSGLAIYNEQFF. Written as DNA, the CDR3 is TGTGCCAGCAGATCCGGACTAGCGATTTACAATGAGCAGTTCTTC.

The rearrangement joins TRBV18 to TRBJ2-1, with D possibly TRBD1 on 6 matching bases. CDR3 length: 11 amino acids. Deletions cut 2 bases from V and 12 bases from J, with 8 bases between. Germline loops: CDR1 KGHSH, CDR2 LQKENI. The CDR3 region is CASSPDRSQFF. The CDR3 bases are TGTGCCAGCTCACCAGACAGGTCGCAGTTCTTC.

The genes are TRBV12-3 or TRBV12-4 and TRBJ2-2; D may be TRBD2 (5 bases). The CDR3 contains 13 residues. V was cut by 2 bases and J by 7 bases, with 8 bases left in between. CDR3 sequence reads: CASSLIEGGELFF. The CDR3 DNA follows: TGTGCCAGCAGTTTAATCGAGGGCGGGGAGCTGTTTTTT.

The V call is TRBV27, the J call TRBJ1-1; weak D call: TRBD1 (5 bases). This CDR3 has 18 amino acids. Germline CDR1 is MNHEY and CDR2 is SMNVEV (reference sequence). V gave up 4 bases and J gave up 3 bases, with 24 bases separating them. CDR3 DNA: TGTGCCAGCAGTTCTCTCCCCCCGCTACAGGTCTTCTACACTGAAGCTTTCTTT. It encodes CASSSLPPLQVFYTEAFF.

The chain links TRBV7-9 to TRBJ1-3, with a weak D call TRBD1 (6 bases). The CDR3 covers 16 residues. Germline V gene sequence: CDR1 SEHNR, CDR2 FQNEAQ (reference sequence). V dropped 3 bases and J dropped 0 bases, with 12 bases sitting between them. CDR3 DNA: TGTGCCAGCAGCTTCGGACAGCCGAGCTCTGGAAACACCATATATTTT. This sequence encodes CASSFGQPSSGNTIYF.

The chain joins TRBV30 to TRBJ1-2, with a possible D match to TRBD1 (5 bases). V lost 5 bases to trimming and J lost 2 bases, with 15 bases between them. Per the germline V gene, CDR1 is GTSNPN and CDR2 is SVGIG (reference sequence). The CDR3 is 14 residues long. The DNA of the CDR3 is TGTGCCTGGGCGGCCCTTGGGGCGAACTATGGCTACACCTTC. This sequence encodes CAWAALGANYGYTF. The full variable domain, in which reference TRBV30 and TRBJ1-2 provide the parts outside the CDR3, is SQTIHQWPATLVQPVGSPLSLECTVEGTSNPNLYWYRQAAGRGLQLLFYSVGIGQISSEVPQNLSASRPQDRQFILSSKKLLLSDSGFYLCAWAALGANYGYTFGSGTRLTVV.

This chain joins TRBV5-4 and TRBJ2-7; 8 nucleotides agree with TRBD1. Per germline, CDR1 SGHNT and CDR2 YYREEE (reference sequence). With V trimmed by 0 bases and J by 3 bases, 5 bases remained unmatched. The CDR3 runs 15 residues. The DNA for the CDR3 is TGTGCCAGCAGCTTGGAGCCACAGGGGGTCTACGAGCAGTACTTC. Protein sequence: CASSLEPQGVYEQYF.

The rearrangement joins TRBV6-5 to TRBJ2-3, with D perhaps TRBD2 (6 bases). The CDR3 runs 16 residues. In germline, CDR1 is MNHEY, CDR2 SVGAGI. V lost 2 bases and J lost 0, with 12 bases in between. The CDR3 here is CASSYDGGASTDTQYF. The CDR3 DNA reads TGTGCCAGCAGTTACGACGGCGGGGCTAGCACAGATACGCAGTATTTT.

The chain employs TRBV6-6 and TRBJ1-5; D ambiguous. This CDR3 comprises 13 residues. Germline V gene sequence: CDR1 MNHNY, CDR2 SVGAGI (reference sequence). Between the trimmed V and J ends, which lost 6 bases and 2 bases, there was a span of 8 bases. The CDR3 DNA reads TGTGCCAGCAGCCCCCAGGGCAATCAGCCCCAGCATTTT. Amino acid sequence: CASSPQGNQPQHF.

This rearrangement joins TRBV28 to TRBJ2-7; D is undetermined. CDR3 length equals 14 residues. Per the germline V gene, CDR1 is MDHEN and CDR2 is SYDVKM. Trimming removed 6 bases at V and 0 bases at J, with 12 bases between. The DNA for the CDR3 is TGTGCCAGCAGGTTTGGCGGCAGCTCCTACGAGCAGTACTTC. Encoded protein: CASRFGGSSYEQYF.

This clone was detected only once. A junction end diverges from the germline sequence, so it may reflect a read error. The rearrangement uses TRBV7-7 and TRBJ2-1; TRBD2 might be the D (5 bases). CDR1 is SSHAT, CDR2 FNYEAQ, per germline (reference sequence). The CDR3 is 15 residues long. CDR3 coding DNA: TGTGCTAGCAGCTTAGGAGAGGGCTCCTACAATGAGCAGTTCTTC. Translated, it gives CASSLGEGSYNEQFF.

The chain uses TRBV7-2 and TRBJ2-5; 7 nucleotides match TRBD1. This CDR3 spans 15 amino acids. The ends lost 5 bases at V and 3 bases at J; junction bases unmatched: 9. Germline CDR1 is SGHTA and CDR2 is FQGNSA. The CDR3 loop reads CASSPQTGQEETQYF. For the CDR3, the DNA is TGTGCCAGCAGCCCCCAGACAGGGCAGGAAGAGACCCAGTACTTC.

J is TRBJ1-1 and V is TRBV6-2 or TRBV6-3, with D perhaps TRBD1 (5 bases). The CDR3 is 13 residues long. V was trimmed by 4 bases and J by 1 base, leaving 7 bases between them. CDR1 is MNHEY and CDR2 is SVGEGT in the germline V gene. CDR3 nucleotide sequence: TGTGCCAGCAGTTTTGACAGGAACACTGAAGCTTTCTTT. Translated: CASSFDRNTEAFF.

The chain joins TRBV10-3 to TRBJ1-5, with 10 bases identical to TRBD1. The germline V gene has CDR1 ENHRY and CDR2 SYGVKD. Trimming cost V 11 bases and J 7 bases; bases outside gene matches: 11. This CDR3 is 14 amino acids long. The CDR3 protein is CALTTGTGEQPQHF. The CDR3, as DNA: TGTGCCCTTACTACCGGGACAGGGGAACAGCCCCAGCATTTT.

This sequence joins TRBV5-1 and TRBJ1-2; 9 nucleotides align to TRBD1. Germline V gene lookup returns CDR1 SGHRS and CDR2 YFSETQ. Unmatched junction bases numbered 4, after V lost 0 bases and J lost 7 bases. This CDR3 has 14 amino acids. The DNA of the CDR3 is TGCGCCAGCAGCTTGGGACAGGGGGGAAGTGGCTACACCTTC. As protein: CASSLGQGGSGYTF.